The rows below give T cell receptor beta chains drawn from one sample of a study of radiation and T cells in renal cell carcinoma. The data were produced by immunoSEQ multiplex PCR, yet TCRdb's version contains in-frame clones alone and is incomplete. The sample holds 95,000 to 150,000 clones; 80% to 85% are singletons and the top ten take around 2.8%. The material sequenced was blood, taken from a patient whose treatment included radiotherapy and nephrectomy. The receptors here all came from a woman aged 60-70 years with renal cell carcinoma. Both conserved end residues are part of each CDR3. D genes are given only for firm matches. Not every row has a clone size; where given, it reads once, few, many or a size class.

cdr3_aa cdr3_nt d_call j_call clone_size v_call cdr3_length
CASSPGLGGGNEKLFF TGTGCCAGCAGTCCCGGGTTGGGGGGTGGTAATGAAAAACTGTTTTTT . TRBJ1-4 . TRBV28 16
CASSQGTGGYEQYF TGTGCCAGCAGCCAAGGTACAGGGGGGTACGAGCAGTACTTC TRBD1 TRBJ2-7 . TRBV14 14
CASSYSANRGGQPQHF TGTGCCAGCAGTTACTCGGCAAACAGGGGCGGACAGCCCCAGCATTTT TRBD1 TRBJ1-5 . TRBV6-5 16
CASSVEGSPLEQYF TGTGCCAGCAGCGTAGAGGGCAGCCCTTTGGAGCAGTACTTC . TRBJ2-7 . TRBV9 14
CASSVGGADADTQYF TGTGCCAGCAGCGTAGGCGGGGCCGATGCAGATACGCAGTATTTT . TRBJ2-3 . TRBV9 15
CASSRSGTGETQYF TGTGCCAGCAGCCGCTCCGGGACAGGAGAGACCCAGTACTTC TRBD1 TRBJ2-5 . TRBV14 14
CASSLDRVAGQPQHF TGTGCCAGCAGCTTGGACAGGGTCGCGGGACAGCCCCAGCATTTT TRBD1 TRBJ1-5 . TRBV7-9 15
CASSISRGATDTQYF TGCGCCAGCAGCATTTCAAGGGGGGCCACAGATACGCAGTATTTT . TRBJ2-3 . TRBV5-1 15
CASSYIGREQYF TGTGCCAGCAGCTATATCGGACGAGAGCAGTACTTC . TRBJ2-7 . TRBV7-9 12
CASSLQTVNYGYTF TGTGCCAGCAGCTTGCAGACAGTCAACTATGGCTACACCTTC . TRBJ1-2 . TRBV7-9 14
CASSLRNQPQHF TGTGCCAGTAGTCTACGCAATCAGCCCCAGCATTTT . TRBJ1-5 . TRBV19 12
CASSPGQHYEQYF TGTGCCAGCAGCCCCGGACAGCACTACGAGCAGTACTTC . TRBJ2-7 . TRBV6-5 13
CASSPPGTGVGESGHYTF TGTGCCAGCTCACCACCGGGAACAGGGGTAGGGGAATCAGGCCACTACACCTTC TRBD1 TRBJ1-2 . TRBV18 18
CASKRGKSPLHF TGTGCCAGCAAGAGGGGGAAGTCACCCCTCCACTTT . TRBJ1-6 . TRBV2 12
CASREREGAHNEQFF TGCGCCAGCAGAGAGCGGGAGGGTGCCCACAATGAGCAGTTCTTC TRBD2 TRBJ2-1 . TRBV5-1 15
CASAPGDQPQHF TGTGCTAGTGCCCCGGGGGATCAGCCCCAGCATTTT . TRBJ1-5 once TRBV12-5 12
CASSYIQGKAFF TGTGCCAGCAGTTACATCCAGGGGAAAGCTTTCTTT . TRBJ1-1 few TRBV6-6 12
CASSFLRPNYGYTF TGTGCCAGCAGTTTCCTACGCCCTAACTATGGCTACACCTTC . TRBJ1-2 . TRBV6-1 14
CASRSGGAKETQYF TGTGCCAGTAGGTCCGGCGGGGCAAAAGAGACCCAGTACTTC . TRBJ2-5 . TRBV19 14
CASSLGEGSPLHF TGTGCCAGCAGCTTAGGGGAAGGGTCACCCCTCCACTTT . TRBJ1-6 . TRBV7-9 13
CASSLPGETNYGYTF TGCGCCAGCAGCTTACCGGGGGAGACGAACTATGGCTACACCTTC . TRBJ1-2 . TRBV5-1 15
CASSEPGSGGAGSPDTQYF TGTGCCAGCAGTGAACCAGGGAGCGGGGGGGCCGGTTCCCCAGATACGCAGTATTTT TRBD2 TRBJ2-3 . TRBV2 19